The clone carrying this T cell receptor (beta chain) was seen only a few times. What it binds is not known. Sequencing was performed with immunoSEQ multiplex PCR; in TCRdb, only in-frame clones are kept and a portion is missing. This table has 60,000 to 85,000 clones, 79% appearing once. This sample stems from a study of a mutant IDH1 vaccine in newly diagnosed glioma. Study background: Former treatment meant radiotherapy, temozolomide, or both; the majority had gotten both.

Study conclusions and caveats: Alterations occurring in top peripheral T cell clonotypes seemed unrelated to pseudoprogression.

This sample's time point: baseline, week 1 (first vaccination visit). Treatment noted: pre-vaccination baseline after standard-of-care therapy. The clonotype comes from a middle-aged man with glioma. The sequences come from PBMCs, collected from a glioma patient treated with radiotherapy, temozolomide or both.

CDR3 sequence: CASSHSHEAFF. The DNA of the CDR3 is TGTGCCAGCAGCCACAGTCATGAAGCTTTCTTT. V usage is TRBV14 and J usage is TRBJ1-1; D remains ambiguous. The ends were cut back, 3 bases at V and 7 bases at J, with 6 bases in the middle. In germline, CDR1 is SGHDN, CDR2 FVKESK. The CDR3 length is 11 residues.